This section outlines one TCR beta chain sequence together with its context. Its antigen is still unknown. This entry is derived from a study of cytomegalovirus exposure and HLA in healthy donors. Study-level information: An early release of data contained around 80 million unique TCRs, which came from HLA-typed donors.

Both 60 Vbeta primers and 13 Jbeta primers went into the PCR. This table comes from immunoSEQ multiplex PCR, and its TCRdb copy is limited to in-frame clones, with some not included. This table holds 75,000 to 95,000 clones, over 75% found once. The length of the CDR3 is 16 residues. Study-wide results and caveats: Presence/absence analyses supposed approximately even sequencing depth among donors. Among TCR sequences, most were rare, though some public TCRs appeared in many donors. The CMV antigen specificity of three CMV-associated chains was confirmed through in vitro analysis.

The clonotype was recovered from a man between 45 and 60 years old in good health and CMV-seronegative. Source material: PBMCs. The chain joins TRBV7-5 to TRBJ2-1; the D call in the table, TRBD2, was not verified against the DNA. TRBV7-5 is classified as a pseudogene. The CDR3 nucleotides are TGTGCCAGAAGCTTATGGTTGTGGTGGGGGGGCAATGAGCAGTTCTTC. Protein product: CARSLWLWWGGNEQFF.